Each of the 22 T cell receptor beta chains below was sequenced from the same sample in a study of blood T cell repertoires in COVID-19. Only in-frame clones appear in the TCRdb table, and some are missing; sequencing was by immunoSEQ multiplex PCR. The sample has 200,000 to 250,000 clones; 84% are singletons. Sample: PBMCs or T cells enriched from blood (not recorded which). These receptors came from a man aged 55 to 70 who had recovered from COVID-19.

The J gene is TRBJ2-3, the V gene TRBV12-5; 11 bases line up with TRBD2. The V gene end was trimmed by 1 base and the J gene end by 2 bases; junction bases not matched to a gene: 5. This CDR3 contains 17 residues. The germline V gene has CDR1 LGHNT and CDR2 FRNRAP. The CDR3 DNA is TGTGCTAGTGGTTTGGACCTAGCGGGGGGCCTCACAGATACGCAGTATTTT. Protein: CASGLDLAGGLTDTQYF.

The chain recombines TRBV4-3 with TRBJ1-2; 9 positions match TRBD1. V shed 2 bases, J shed 6 bases, and the junction held 1 base outside the gene matches. Germline V gene lookup returns CDR1 LGHNA and CDR2 YSLEER. This CDR3 contains 13 residues. The DNA for the CDR3 is TGCGCCAGCAGCCAACGACAGGGGGATGGCTACACCTTC. Translated, it gives CASSQRQGDGYTF.

This clone was found a few times. The rearrangement links TRBV5-5 to TRBJ2-1, with TRBD1 matching 8 bases. J lost 9 bases, V lost 0 bases, and 23 bases had no gene match. The CDR3 runs to 20 residues. CDR1 and CDR2 (germline): SGHKS, YYEKEE (reference sequence). For the CDR3, the DNA is TGTGCCAGCAGCTTGGGAGATTTGGGTCTACTTACACCAGGGGGCACTGAGCAGTTCTTC. Protein: CASSLGDLGLLTPGGTEQFF.

V gene TRBV7-9 combines with J gene TRBJ1-2; 7 positions match TRBD1. Germline V lookup: CDR1 SEHNR, CDR2 FQNEAQ (reference sequence). V lost 0 bases to trimming and J lost 2 bases; unmatched junction nucleotides: 3. The CDR3 extends over 15 amino acids. This CDR3 reads CASSLADRTNYGYTF. The CDR3 region has the DNA TGTGCCAGCAGCTTAGCGGACAGGACCAACTATGGCTACACCTTC.

J is TRBJ2-5 and V is TRBV18; D gene unclear. Looked up from germline, CDR1 is KGHSH and CDR2 is LQKENI. The CDR3 has 13 residues. V was clipped by 3 bases and J by 5 bases, with 10 bases between them. CDR3: CASSPEMRETQYF. CDR3 DNA sequence: TGTGCCAGCTCACCCGAGATGCGGGAGACCCAGTACTTC.

This chain connects TRBV6-2 or TRBV6-3 to TRBJ1-2, with TRBD1 matching 11 bases. Germline trimming cut 0 bases from V and 4 bases from J; bases unmatched to any gene: 7. Germline CDR1 MNHEY, CDR2 SVGEGT. The CDR3 consists of 17 residues. The CDR3 here is CASSYSPWTGGIYGYTF. The CDR3 DNA is TGTGCCAGCAGTTACTCCCCCTGGACAGGGGGCATCTATGGCTACACCTTC.

V is TRBV3-1 (or the pseudogene TRBV3-2) and J is TRBJ1-2; the D gene is possibly TRBD1 (5 bases). V dropped 4 bases and J dropped 11 bases, with 14 bases sitting between them. Germline values: CDR1 LGHDT, CDR2 YNNKEL (reference sequence). The CDR3 contains 12 residues. CDR3 amino acids: CASSLRGYPYTF. DNA of the CDR3: TGTGCCAGCAGCCTAAGGGGCTATCCATACACCTTC.

The V call is TRBV14, the J call TRBJ2-5; TRBD1 aligns across 7 bases. The CDR3 has 14 amino acids. CDR1 SGHDN and CDR2 FVKESK come from the germline V gene. V lost 5 bases, J lost 2 bases, and 5 bases stayed unmatched. CDR3 sequence reads: CASSDRAGQETQYF. The CDR3 nucleotides read TGTGCCAGCAGCGACAGGGCTGGACAAGAGACCCAGTACTTC.

The chain couples TRBV2 to TRBJ2-7; D gene uncertain. The CDR3 contains 13 residues. Germline assignment: CDR1 SNHLY and CDR2 FYNNEI. Between the trimmed V and J ends, which lost 4 bases and 2 bases, there was a span of 9 bases. Here the CDR3 DNA reads TGTGCCAGCAGTGTCTCAGAAGCCTACGAGCAGTACTTC. Translating it yields CASSVSEAYEQYF.

This clone was picked up a small number of times. The chain is built from TRBV19 and TRBJ1-5; weak D call: TRBD1 (5 bases). Germline CDR1 LNHDA, CDR2 SQIVND (reference sequence). The length of the CDR3 is 14 residues. Trimming removed 5 bases at V and 7 bases at J, with 15 bases between. CDR3 coding DNA: TGTGCCAGTAGTCCAGACAGTCGAAGGCAGCCCCAGCATTTT. This translates into CASSPDSRRQPQHF.

On this clone: An end of the junction differs from the germline gene, which may be a read error. V usage is TRBV7-7 and J usage is TRBJ2-7; D gene ambiguous. Germline CDR1 is SSHAT and CDR2 is FNYEAQ (reference sequence). The CDR3 spans 15 residues. The chain's CDR3 is CASSPDRGPLDEQYF. The CDR3 bases are TGTGCTAGCAGCCCCGACCGTGGGCCGCTTGACGAGCAGTACTTC.

The chain recombines TRBV19 with TRBJ2-2; possibly TRBD1 for D (6 bases). The V gene's germline CDR1 is LNHDA and CDR2 SQIVND (reference sequence). CDR3 length: 13 residues. The V and J ends lost 9 bases and 5 bases respectively, with 13 bases between them. The CDR3 is CASRGRGTGELFF. DNA of the CDR3: TGTGCCAGCAGGGGTCGAGGTACCGGGGAGCTGTTTTTT.

The genes are TRBV24-1 and TRBJ1-2; D remains ambiguous. Germline V gives CDR1 KGHDR, CDR2 SFDVKD. With 6 bases removed from V and 0 bases from J, the gap between germline ends came to 7 bases. The CDR3 runs to 13 residues. Written as DNA, the CDR3 is TGTGCCACCAGTCCAGCGGCTAACTATGGCTACACCTTC. Translating it yields CATSPAANYGYTF.

The chain has TRBV6-1 and TRBJ1-5; TRBD1 aligns across 7 bases. The germline V gene has CDR1 MNHNS and CDR2 SASEGT. The CDR3 spans 14 residues. The J segment lost 4 bases and the V segment lost 3 bases, leaving 3 bases of the junction unmatched. CDR3 in amino acids: CASSDNRGNQPQHF. The CDR3 DNA reads as TGTGCCAGCAGTGACAACAGGGGAAATCAGCCCCAGCATTTT.

The rearrangement joins TRBV7-2 to TRBJ2-1; D ambiguous. The CDR3 consists of 13 residues. The germline V gene encodes CDR1 SGHTA and CDR2 FQGNSA. V lost 3 bases and J 3 bases, leaving 6 bases between the germline ends. The CDR3 is CASSFASYNEQFF. The CDR3 DNA reads as TGTGCCAGCAGCTTCGCCAGCTACAATGAGCAGTTCTTC.

This chain uses TRBV9 with TRBJ1-6, with 8 bases lining up with TRBD1. With 0 bases clipped from V and 6 bases from J, the junction kept 2 bases outside the gene matches. The CDR3 sequence is 15 residues long. Germline V lookup: CDR1 SGDLS, CDR2 YYNGEE. CDR3 in amino acids: CASSVATGGNSPLHF. The CDR3, as DNA: TGTGCCAGCAGCGTAGCAACAGGGGGTAATTCACCCCTCCACTTT.

J is TRBJ1-5 and V is TRBV6-5; D is undetermined. Germline V gives CDR1 MNHEY, CDR2 SVGAGI. The CDR3 spans 15 residues. Trimming removed 7 bases from V and 1 base from J, with 14 bases in between. The CDR3: CASNKNWASNQPQHF. The CDR3 DNA is TGTGCCAGCAATAAAAATTGGGCAAGCAATCAGCCCCAGCATTTT.

V and J are TRBV7-2 and TRBJ1-2; 7 positions agree with TRBD1. The germline V gene encodes CDR1 SGHTA and CDR2 FQGNSA. V shed 2 bases and J 2 bases; nucleotides not matched to a gene: 8. The length of the CDR3 is 16 residues. Here the CDR3 reads CASSLMEVGGNYGYTF. The DNA of the CDR3 is TGTGCCAGCAGCTTAATGGAGGTAGGGGGCAACTATGGCTACACCTTC.

The V gene is TRBV6-5, the J gene TRBJ1-2, with TRBD1 matching over 8 bases. CDR1 MNHEY and CDR2 SVGAGI come from the germline V gene. Trimming removed 5 bases from V and 2 bases from J; junction bases left unmatched: 7. There are 15 residues in the CDR3. This chain's CDR3 is CASSPGTGRNYGYTF. The DNA of the CDR3 is TGTGCCAGCAGTCCCGGGACAGGACGAAACTATGGCTACACCTTC.

V is TRBV3-1 (or the pseudogene TRBV3-2) and J is TRBJ1-5; 10 nucleotides align to TRBD1. Looked up from germline, CDR1 is LGHDT and CDR2 is YNNKEL (reference sequence). This CDR3 is built from 15 residues. V shed 2 bases, J shed 6 bases, and the junction held 4 bases outside the gene matches. In DNA, the CDR3 is TGTGCCAGCAGCCAAACCGGGACAGGGGTTCAGCCCCAGCATTTT. Protein: CASSQTGTGVQPQHF.

J is TRBJ1-3 and V is TRBV5-1; 7 positions agree with TRBD1. V lost 4 bases to trimming and J lost 2 bases; unmatched junction nucleotides: 9. The germline V gene encodes CDR1 SGHRS and CDR2 YFSETQ. This CDR3 is built from 16 residues. The CDR3 DNA reads as TGCGCCAGCAGCGCTAGCCTCAGGGGGGCTGGAAACACCATATATTTT. Its protein is CASSASLRGAGNTIYF. Variable domain in full (rest from reference TRBV5-1 and TRBJ1-3): KAGVTQTPRYLIKTRGQQVTLSCSPISGHRSVSWYQQTPGQGLQFLFEYFSETQRNKGNFPGRFSGRQFSNSRSEMNVSTLELGDSALYLCASSASLRGAGNTIYFGEGSWLTVV.

This clone has only one observation. The chain joins TRBV19 to TRBJ2-2; a weak D match, TRBD1 (6 bases). Trimming took off 5 bases at V and 1 base at J, with 11 bases between the two ends. Per the germline V gene, CDR1 is LNHDA and CDR2 is SQIVND (reference sequence). The CDR3 consists of 15 residues. CDR3 nucleotides: TGTGCCAGTAGTGAGGGACACCTGAACACCGGGGAGCTGTTTTTT. Protein sequence: CASSEGHLNTGELFF.